Described below is a single TCR beta chain sequence and its context. Its cognate antigen has yet to be identified. No much larger clone is present one base from it, and per-base qualities are unavailable. This entry comes from a study of vaccination and CD4 T cells after COVID-19 (dated by TCRdb to between 2021 and 2022). Concerning the study at large: The convalescent cohort included six males and four females, with two Hispanic individuals, seven Caucasians, two Asians and one multiracial person. Participants received two doses of either the Pfizer-BioNTech BNT162b2 vaccine (n=8) or the Moderna mRNA-1273 vaccine (n=2). Post-COVID blood samples were collected from convalescent patients a median of approximately 93 days after diagnosis, with a range of about 30 to 161 days. Post-vaccine blood samples were taken a median of 72 days after the second vaccine dose, with a range of roughly 13 to 250 days. For stimulating the cultures, overlapping spike peptide pools were used, derived from SARS-CoV-2 as well as from the common cold coronaviruses HCoV-NL63, HCoV-OC43 and HCoV-229E. As controls, cultures received a CEFX viral epitope pool (the positive control), an HIV-1 Nef peptide pool (the negative control), or no peptide at all. In around nine COVID-19 convalescent patients and several infection-naive healthy vaccine recipients, the spike-specific CD4+ TCR repertoire before mRNA vaccination was compared with the repertoire after mRNA vaccination. An earlier paper using these donors assessed, at the TCR clonotype level, memory CD4+ T cell crossreactivity between SARS-CoV-2 and common cold coronavirus spike proteins. What the authors observed across the whole study: An increase in the median number of SARS-CoV-2-reactive clonotypes from 20 to 25 after infection to a few dozen after vaccination was observed, but the change was not found to be significant. The study included relatively few convalescent patients and did not analyze early timepoints after natural infection. Of the vaccine-specific clones found in convalescent patients, nearly all (304 of 307) were mono-reactive for SARS-CoV-2 spike instead of being cross-reactive with common cold coronaviruses. In convalescent patients, a median roughly 88% of post-vaccine SARS-CoV-2-reactive clones were detected only after vaccination, suggesting vaccine-specific priming.

The treatment or condition label, as the study defines it: approximately 9-day PBMC culture with coronavirus spike peptide pools or control peptides (ViraFEST assay). CD4+ T cells from unexposed donors were collected before the COVID-19 pandemic (2011-2018). The ViraFEST assay, used in the study, expanded antigen-specific T cells with peptide pools and then identified the expanded clonotypes through TCR sequencing. Each well held under 2.5 million PBMCs cultured in IMDM containing roughly 5% human AB serum and 10 IU/ml IL-2, with 10 ug/ml peptide pools added. Half of the culture medium was replaced with fresh IL-2-containing medium on days 3 and 7. CD4+ T cells were isolated after around 11 days of culture through negative selection using the EasySep CD4+ T cell isolation kit. As far as cell numbers permitted, CD4+ T cells from unexposed donors were tested for reactivity against SARS-CoV-2 S and N as well as four spike pools from common cold coronaviruses. PBMCs were separated from whole blood using Ficoll-Paque Plus gradient centrifugation and then either used fresh or cryopreserved at -140C. Each culture condition was generally run in triplicate wells. The leukapheresis product for the unexposed donors was obtained through commercial purchase.

Spanning cysteine to phenylalanine, the CDR3 consists of 16 amino acids. Just CDR3 DNA is preserved here, 48 bases in frame from base 1. Trimming costs V 1 base and J 5 bases, and their ends lie 15 bases apart. From the germline V gene, CDR1 is MGHRA and CDR2 is YSYEKL. The library was produced with PCR. DNA from cultured CD4+ T cells underwent TCR sequencing with the Oncomine TCR Beta short-read assay at the Johns Hopkins FTIC core. Genomic DNA was extracted from the cultured CD4+ T cells with the QIAamp micro DNA kit. Oncomine TCR Beta libraries from cultured CD4+ T cells were pooled with unique dual indexes and sequenced on an Illumina iSeq 100. On the authors' methods: Non-productive sequences were removed, and CDR3s that did not start with C, did not end with F or W, or were shorter than 7 amino acids were discarded. The MANAFEST web application identified antigen-specific clonotypes by comparing peptide-stimulated wells against reference wells and other culture wells. To be called positive, a clone needed an FDR below 0.05, an odds ratio above 5, and a productive frequency above 0.1% in at least two of three replicate wells. A clonotype was classed as cross-reactive if the clonotype showed significant expansion both in SARS-CoV-2 spike wells and in at least one common cold coronavirus spike condition. CDR3 homology was assessed with Levenshtein distances (stringdist) and unrooted phylogenetic trees (ape) in R version 3.6.1. TCRdb applied fastp at Q25 and MiXCR to the public reads, then kept only in-frame beta chains. Rows matching on CDR3 protein sequence are summarized as one entry with the most common DNA and genes. The V and J calls were determined by TCRdb, not by the authors. This sample is represented by 4,000 to 6,000 distinct CDR3 sequences; around two fifths of them were singletons. The leading ten clones occupy 35% to 50% of the sample.

Sequences were obtained from CD4+ T cells from blood, cultured in vitro. This receptor chain uses TRBV4-1 and TRBJ1-5; the D gene identity is not certain. The receptor comes from a human donor in good health. The CDR3 corresponds to CASSQVESTPDQPQHF. The DNA is as follows: TGCGCCAGCAGCCAAGTTGAGAGTACGCCGGATCAGCCCCAGCATTTT.